These 28 T cell receptor beta chains were sequenced from one sample in a study of regulatory T cells in long-lasting Graves disease. Time point: newly diagnosed GD, antithyroid drugs for less than 3 months. After RNA was extracted from PBMCs, the TCR library was made from it. Building the TCR beta libraries relied on iRepertoire HTBI primers, and CDR3 regions underwent Arm-PCR. TCRdb processed the multiplex PCR reads anew with MiXCR; each CDR3 protein has one entry. The sample has 240,000 or so distinct CDR3 sequences, 20% seen once; the top ten hold 14%. The sequenced sample was peripheral blood mononuclear cells (PBMCs), obtained at new diagnosis, from a patient treated with antithyroid drugs. These receptors all stem from a female donor with Graves disease.

A remark on this clonotype: A much larger clone differs from this one at a single base, so this may be a read error. CDR3 sequence: CAWSSRGRGTQFF. The CDR3 bases are TGTGCCTGGAGTTCCAGGGGTCGGGGGACCCAGTTCTTC. V usage is TRBV30 and J usage is TRBJ2-1; D may match TRBD1 or TRBD2 (6 bases each). The CDR3 contains 13 residues. Germline CDR1 is GTSNPN and CDR2 is SVGIG (reference sequence). V was shortened by 2 bases and J by 13 bases, with 18 bases between the two germline ends. The variable domain in full, completed from reference TRBV30 and TRBJ2-1, reads SQTIHQWPATLVQPVGSPLSLECTVEGTSNPNLYWYRQAAGRGLQLLFYSVGIGQISSEVPQNLSASRPQDRQFILSSKKLLLSDSGFYLCAWSSRGRGTQFFGPGTRLTVL.

This clonotype was recorded a few times. The chain combines TRBV27 with TRBJ2-6; D unresolved. CDR3 length: 16 amino acids. Trimming left V 6 bases short and J 3 bases short, with 15 bases between. The germline V gene encodes CDR1 MNHEY and CDR2 SMNVEV (reference sequence). The CDR3 here is CASSPTPFLGANVLTF. The CDR3 coding sequence is TGTGCCAGCAGCCCCACCCCGTTTCTTGGGGCCAACGTCCTGACTTTC.

This clonotype has ten or more counts. The CDR3 here is CASSLNIPEEQFF. The CDR3 DNA reads as TGTGCCAGCAGTTTAAATATCCCAGAGGAGCAGTTCTTC. The genes are TRBV28 and TRBJ2-1; D gene ambiguous. V dropped 2 bases and J dropped 10 bases, with 12 bases sitting between them. This CDR3 is 13 amino acids long. Germline CDR1 reads MDHEN; CDR2 reads SYDVKM.

This clonotype was counted a few times. The V gene is TRBV3-1, the J gene TRBJ1-6; D gene uncertain. CDR1 LGHDT and CDR2 YNNKEL come from the germline V gene (reference sequence). This CDR3 has 16 amino acids. The V end was cut by 0 bases, the J end by 3 bases, with 9 bases between. CDR3 amino acids: CASSQDSPLYNSPLHF. As DNA, the CDR3 is TGTGCCAGCAGCCAAGATTCGCCGCTCTATAATTCACCCCTCCACTTT.

The rearrangement uses TRBV6-1 and TRBJ1-2; D uncertain. Per germline, CDR1 MNHNS and CDR2 SASEGT. The CDR3 totals 12 residues. V gave up 6 bases and J gave up 3 bases, with 8 bases separating them. CDR3 region: CASRTEDYGYTF. CDR3 DNA: TGTGCCAGCAGAACGGAGGACTATGGCTACACCTTC.

This clonotype was counted many times. The chain combines TRBV18 with TRBJ1-2; no firm D call. Trimming stripped 3 bases from V and 3 bases from J, with 8 bases between. Germline V CDR1 and CDR2: KGHSH, LQKENI. This CDR3 has 13 amino acids. CDR3 coding DNA: TGTGCCAGCTCACCGTCGGCTGACTATGGCTACACCTTC. Its protein is CASSPSADYGYTF.

The chain has TRBV12-3 or TRBV12-4 and TRBJ2-3; tentatively, D is TRBD1 (6 bases). Trimming pared 5 bases from V and 2 bases from J, leaving 11 bases between. CDR3 length equals 14 residues. The CDR3 region has the DNA TGTGCCAGCAGTGACAGGATTACCACAGATACGCAGTATTTT. It specifies CASSDRITTDTQYF.

This clonotype was found many times. V gene TRBV27 combines with J gene TRBJ1-2; weak D call: TRBD1 (5 bases). The CDR3 spans 15 residues. Germline V gene sequence: CDR1 MNHEY, CDR2 SMNVEV (reference sequence). Trimming took off 0 bases at V and 7 bases at J, with 15 bases between the two ends. Here the CDR3 reads CASSLSVSAGSGYTF. In DNA, the CDR3 is TGTGCCAGCAGTTTATCCGTGTCGGCAGGGTCTGGCTACACCTTC.

A note on this clonotype: A much larger clone lies one base from this, so it may be a read error. V usage is TRBV3-1 and J usage is TRBJ2-1; TRBD2 matches at 9 bases. Germline assignment: CDR1 LGHDT and CDR2 YNNKEL (reference sequence). The CDR3 length is 14 residues. The CDR3 sequence is CTSSLTSGGGEQFF. CDR3 coding DNA: TGTACCAGCAGCCTGACTAGCGGAGGGGGGGAGCAGTTCTTC.

This clonotype was seen repeatedly, ten times or more. The chain recombines TRBV29-1 with TRBJ2-7; 7 bases fit TRBD2. Germline CDR1 and CDR2: SQVTM and ANQGSEA. CDR3 length: 14 amino acids. The junction had 9 bases not matched to a gene; V was cut back by 7 bases and J by 0 bases. In DNA form, the CDR3 reads TGCAGCGCCACGACGGGGGGAAGCTCCTACGAGCAGTACTTC. It codes for CSATTGGSSYEQYF.

A word on this clonotype: Given a far larger clone just one base away, this is likely a sequencing read error. The chain has TRBV3-2 and TRBJ1-6; TRBD1 reflects the table's D call only, with no check against the DNA. TRBV3-2 is described as a pseudogene. The CDR3 runs to 15 residues. The CDR3 spells CASSQFIQGSSPLHF. The CDR3, as DNA: TGTGCCAGCAGCCAGTTTATACAGGGGTCTTCACCCCTCCACTTT.

There are many counts of this clonotype. The gene calls are TRBV20-1 and TRBJ1-5, with 10 bases lining up with TRBD1. V dropped 0 bases and J dropped 11; count of bases not matched to a gene: 10. The CDR3 contains 15 residues. Germline CDR1 and CDR2: DFQATT and SNEGSKA (reference sequence). The CDR3 protein is CSARDRGTGDRAQHF. CDR3 DNA sequence: TGCAGTGCTAGAGATCGCGGGACAGGGGATAGAGCCCAGCATTTT.

A note on this clonotype: A read error likely explains this, since a far larger clone differs by one base. The chain joins TRBV11-3 to TRBJ2-7; D is perhaps TRBD2 (5 bases). With 0 bases removed from V and 3 bases from J, the gap between germline ends came to 18 bases. Germline CDR1 and CDR2: SGHNT and YENEEA. This CDR3 spans 17 amino acids. In DNA, the CDR3 is TGTGCCAGCAGCTTAGACCTGAGCGCGGGCCGCAGCTACGAGCAGTACTTC. Its protein product is CASSLDLSAGRSYEQYF.

The J gene is TRBJ2-3, the V gene TRBV2; 9 bases line up with TRBD1. Judging by the DNA end, TRBJ2-5 fits better; the J call may be wrong. CDR1 SNHLY and CDR2 FYNNEI come from the germline V gene. CDR3 size: 14 residues. Here the CDR3 DNA reads TGTGCCAGCAGTGACACAGGGGGCTTGCAGACCCAGTACTTC. As protein: CASSDTGGLQTQYF.

At least ten counts were recorded for this clonotype. The rearrangement uses TRBV6-9 and TRBJ2-5; TRBD2 is a possible D gene (5 bases). Germline lookup yields CDR1 MNHGY and CDR2 SVAAGI. This CDR3 spans 16 amino acids. The germline V and J ends were trimmed by 4 bases and 5 bases, with 20 bases remaining between them. The CDR3 coding sequence is TGTGCCAGCAGTTCTCTCATGACGAGGAGAGGGGAGACCCAGTACTTC. Its translation is CASSSLMTRRGETQYF.

This clonotype has at least ten counts. The V and J genes are TRBV6-1 and TRBJ2-7; 9 positions match TRBD2. V lost 6 bases to trimming and J lost 5 bases; unmatched junction nucleotides: 11. CDR3 length equals 15 residues. Germline V gene lookup returns CDR1 MNHNS and CDR2 SASEGT. The DNA of the CDR3 is TGTGCCAGCAGCGAAACGCTAGCGGGAACAAACGAGCAGTACTTC. Amino acids: CASSETLAGTNEQYF.

This clonotype was counted at least ten times. The rearrangement links TRBV6-2 or TRBV6-3 to TRBJ1-2; no clear D. There are 14 residues in the CDR3. The germline V gene has CDR1 MNHEY and CDR2 SVGEGT. V lost 3 bases, J lost 4 bases, and 12 bases lay in between. The CDR3, as DNA: TGTGCCAGCAGTTATGGCCGGGGAGGCTATGGCTACACCTTC. It translates to CASSYGRGGYGYTF.

This clonotype was found many times. The V call is TRBV11-2, the J call TRBJ1-1; no firm D call. Germline V lookup: CDR1 SGHAT, CDR2 FQNNGV. V was shortened by 1 base and J by 1 base, with 16 bases between the two germline ends. CDR3 length equals 17 residues. CDR3 DNA sequence: TGTGCCAGCAGCTTAGTCCCTCGGGGAATCGCGAACACTGAAGCTTTCTTT. It encodes CASSLVPRGIANTEAFF.

This clonotype was detected many times. The chain joins TRBV11-3 to TRBJ2-1, with D possibly being TRBD1 or TRBD2 (6 bases each). The CDR3 totals 15 residues. Trimming left V 0 bases short and J 2 bases short, with 8 bases between. CDR1 is SGHNT, CDR2 YENEEA, per germline. CDR3 sequence: CASSLEGGTYNEQFF. The DNA of the CDR3 is TGTGCCAGCAGCTTAGAAGGGGGGACCTACAATGAGCAGTTCTTC.

This clonotype was counted ten times or more. The gene calls are TRBV20-1 and TRBJ2-1; possibly TRBD1 for D (5 bases). Trimming took 6 bases from V and 5 from J, leaving 14 bases between them. Germline V gene data show CDR1 as DFQATT and CDR2 as SNEGSKA (reference sequence). The CDR3 runs to 13 residues. CDR3 DNA: TGCAGTGCCGCAAGGGGCCTTAACAATGAGCAGTTCTTC. As protein: CSAARGLNNEQFF.

In the case of this clonotype: A far larger clone is off by one base, so a read error is likely. Without the conserved terminal phenylalanine or tryptophan, this CDR3 likely stems from a read error. The J gene is TRBJ2-3, the V gene TRBV11-2; perhaps TRBD1 as D (6 bases). The J call is doubtful: the DNA matches TRBJ1-1 better. CDR1 SGHAT and CDR2 FQNNGV come from the germline V gene. This CDR3 is built from 16 residues. The chain's CDR3 is CASSPDHRVANTEAFI. The DNA for the CDR3 is TGTGCCAGCAGCCCTGACCACAGGGTGGCGAACACTGAAGCTTTCATT.

This clonotype was detected ten times or more. This sequence joins TRBV7-7 and TRBJ2-2; 8 nucleotides line up with TRBD1. Trimming at V came to 5 bases and at J to 4 bases, leaving 6 bases not matched to a gene. This CDR3 contains 15 residues. CDR1 and CDR2 from the germline V gene are SSHAT and FNYEAQ (reference sequence). The CDR3 reads CASSDRQGPTGELFF. The CDR3, as DNA: TGTGCCAGCAGCGACCGACAGGGGCCCACCGGGGAGCTGTTTTTT. Looking up the rest from reference TRBV7-7 and TRBJ2-2 gives the full variable domain: GAGVSQSPRYKVTKRGQDVTLRCDPISSHATLYWYQQALGQGPEFLTYFNYEAQPDKSGLPSDRFSAERPEGSISTLTIQRTEQRDSAMYRCASSDRQGPTGELFFGEGSRLTVL.

V is TRBV5-6 and J is TRBJ2-3; 8 nucleotides align to TRBD1. The CDR3 has 15 amino acids. Trimming cost V 1 base and J 4 bases; bases outside gene matches: 5. Germline CDR1 SGHDT, CDR2 YYEEEE. The CDR3, as DNA: TGTGCCAGCAGCTTGACGGGACAGGAATCAGATACGCAGTATTTT. This translates into CASSLTGQESDTQYF.

The chain is built from TRBV7-7 and TRBJ2-1; no reliable D call. This CDR3 has 13 residues. Trimming took 3 bases from V and 10 from J, leaving 13 bases between them. Germline assignment: CDR1 SSHAT and CDR2 FNYEAQ (reference sequence). CDR3 amino acids: CASSFRLSREQFF. The CDR3 DNA is TGTGCCAGCAGCTTTAGACTCTCGCGGGAGCAGTTCTTC.

Worth noting for this clonotype: A much larger clone sits a single nucleotide away, making a read error possible. V is TRBV6-2 or TRBV6-3 and J is TRBJ2-7; 8 nucleotides match TRBD2. The CDR3 sequence is 15 residues long. Per germline, CDR1 MNHEY and CDR2 SVGEGT. The CDR3 DNA sequence: TGTGTCAGCACTCCCCGGGGGGGACTCTCCTACGAGCAGTACTTC. It specifies CVSTPRGGLSYEQYF.

This clonotype was recorded many times. V usage is TRBV7-8 and J usage is TRBJ2-1; 7 bases are a match to TRBD2. This CDR3 has 14 amino acids. The germline gives CDR1 SGHVS, CDR2 FQNEAQ. The V segment lost 5 bases and the J segment 4 bases; nucleotides outside the gene matches: 5. This chain's CDR3 is CASSPRLAYNEQFF. CDR3 DNA: TGTGCCAGCAGCCCCCGACTAGCTTACAATGAGCAGTTCTTC. The complete variable domain, with remaining parts taken from reference TRBV7-8 and TRBJ2-1, reads GAGVSQSPRYKVAKRGQDVALRCDPISGHVSLFWYQQALGQGPEFLTYFQNEAQLDKSGLPSDRFFAERPEGSVSTLKIQRTQQEDSAVYLCASSPRLAYNEQFFGPGTRLTVL.

This clonotype was observed many times. The V and J genes are TRBV27 and TRBJ1-1; D not certain. CDR1 is MNHEY and CDR2 is SMNVEV in the germline V gene (reference sequence). The CDR3 spans 15 residues. Trimming took off 5 bases at V and 1 base at J, with 14 bases between the two ends. The CDR3 reads CASSPLGRRNTEAFF. The CDR3 DNA reads TGTGCCAGCAGTCCCCTCGGACGGAGGAACACTGAAGCTTTCTTT.

The table lists this clonotype with many counts. The rearrangement joins TRBV6-9 to TRBJ2-2; D ambiguous. CDR1 and CDR2 (germline): MNHGY, SVAAGI. CDR3 length: 15 residues. Trimming removed 3 bases at V and 0 bases at J, with 8 bases between. The CDR3 loop is CASSYRHPNTGELFF. The CDR3 DNA sequence: TGTGCCAGCAGTTACCGACACCCGAACACCGGGGAGCTGTTTTTT.